This T cell receptor (beta chain) was identified during a study of radiation and T cells in renal cell carcinoma (dated by TCRdb to 2020 to 2021). In terms of the full investigation: In total, roughly 52 samples, comprising some 25 tumors and approximately 27 peripheral blood samples, were subjected to TCR beta sequencing. The last blood draw occurred 4 weeks after radiation, at the same time as nephrectomy. A total of 4 million to 5 million unique CDR3 nucleotide sequences, encoding 2,658,974 unique CDR3 amino acid sequences, were found across all 50 or so samples.

For this clone: Its antigen has not been determined. Base qualities are not provided; no much larger clone lies one nucleotide away.

The immunoSEQ kit was used, according to the manufacturer's recommendations, to generate TCR beta libraries from genomic DNA. For library preparation, a first multiplex PCR was performed with proprietary primers, followed by a second PCR in which unique barcodes were added, and bead cleanups were performed after each round. A positive control reaction and a negative control reaction, both provided in the kit, were run with every batch of samples. The final libraries underwent checking on an Agilent 4200 TapeStation D1000 ScreenTape, volumetric pooling, and quantification by qPCR. An Illumina NextSeq500 fitted with a MidOutput 150-cycle cartridge performed the sequencing, running 156 Read1 cycles and 15 Index1 cycles with the kit's custom primers. The pooled library was loaded at 0.75 to 1 pM with a roughly 20% PhiX control spike-in. In the original analysis: The vendor-processed data were analyzed in R, and a clonotype was defined as all T cells that share the same CDR3 nucleotide sequence. For clone abundance analyses, frequencies were normalized to the 10,000 most abundant clones per sample. Public T cell clones, averaging fewer than five per sample, were removed before analysis. Tumor-enriched and baseline blood-enriched clonotypes were defined by at least a 32-fold difference in abundance between compartments. A beta-binomial differential abundance model was used to identify clonotypes that were expanded or contracted between blood time points. Tumor-blood repertoire similarity was measured with the Baroni-Urbani and Buser coefficient, and group comparisons used two-tailed Wilcoxon tests in R. The immuneACCESS repertoire file appears here via TCRdb, limited to in-frame rearrangements. These files lack a portion of the clones; in checked studies, under half of the deficit traces to unresolved V genes, and the cause of the others is not known. For V, J and clone size, that table is used; D and trimming come from the DNA. The sample yields about 90,000 clones; around four fifths were counted once. Of the sample, approximately 9.6% falls within the top ten clones.

V sheds 5 bases and J sheds 4 bases, leaving 12 bases between their ends. The germline V gene sets CDR1 to SGHTA and CDR2 to FQGNSA. Including the terminal cysteine and phenylalanine, the CDR3 comprises 14 residues. The read is trimmed to its CDR3 DNA, 42 bases read in frame from base 1. Study-wide findings and limitations: With a single-armed trial design, the study had no way to address how radiation dose or scheduling affects the TCR repertoire. Because no pretreatment tumor biopsies were available, whether clonotypes were present in the tumor at baseline could not be determined. Tracking of blood repertoire dynamics stopped at three to four weeks after treatment, with no follow-up past that point. Top tumor clonotypes rose in blood from baseline to 2 weeks post-radiation, then contracted by 4 weeks, suggesting transient expansion of tumor-resident clones.

Read against the paper, the sample's time point label means: blood 4 weeks post-SBRT, at nephrectomy. In the paper's terms, the treatment or condition label means: 15 Gy SBRT to primary tumor, nephrectomy 4 weeks later. The samples were drawn from a clinical trial, where primary renal cell carcinomas were treated with 15 Gy of stereotactic body radiation therapy and then removed by nephrectomy 4 weeks afterward. To track tumor-enriched clonotypes, serial peripheral blood was sampled from radiation-treated patients at baseline and at 2 weeks and 4 weeks after SBRT. Renal cell carcinoma with clear cell pathology was present in all patients. Genomic DNA for TCR sequencing was prepared using the QIAamp DNA Blood Mini Kit (Qiagen). The analyses included just those samples that passed every quality control check.

The input for sequencing was blood, taken from a patient whose treatment included radiotherapy and nephrectomy. The chain couples TRBV7-2 to TRBJ2-1; the D region possibly corresponds to TRBD2 (6 bases align). The clonotype originates from a middle-aged man with renal cell carcinoma. The encoded CDR3 is CASSTEGGYNEQFF. The DNA sequence reads TGTGCCAGCAGCACGGAGGGAGGTTACAATGAGCAGTTCTTC.